The following is a T cell receptor beta chain sequence with its context. The junction departs from germline at one end; a sequencing error may be responsible. Clones were sequenced by immunoSEQ multiplex PCR, and TCRdb holds only the in-frame ones, with some missing. The sample lists some 100,000 clones; approximately 87% were seen once. Germline CDR1 reads SGHTA; CDR2 reads FQGTGA. CDR3 length: 14 amino acids. The sample is drawn from a study of glioma-infiltrating T cells after dendritic cell vaccination. This specimen consisted of blood, obtained before dendritic cell vaccination. The chain has TRBV7-3 and TRBJ2-1; D may be TRBD1 (6 bases). The clonotype originates from a human donor with glioblastoma. DNA for the CDR3: TGTGCCAGCAGCCCTCGGGACACCTATAATGAGCAGTTCTTC. Amino acids: CASSPRDTYNEQFF.